Following are 18 T cell receptor beta chains from one sample sequenced in a study of T cell repertoires in cytomegalovirus infection. TCRdb analysed the reads with MiXCR anew, one entry per CDR3 protein. The sample records some 900,000 distinct CDR3 sequences, approximately 30% being singletons. Their antigens remain unidentified. This specimen consisted of cultured CD8+ T cells from PBMCs, obtained from culture after CMV antigen stimulation. Source of these receptors: a human donor in good health (CMV status not recorded). Some clones in this sample may be carry-over from other donors' samples.

This clonotype was observed many times. The chain joins TRBV15 to TRBJ1-1; 8 nucleotides align to TRBD1. Germline loops: CDR1 LNHNV, CDR2 YYDKDF (reference sequence). V trimming: 4 bases; J trimming: 6 bases; junction bases outside the gene matches: 4. CDR3 length: 13 residues. CDR3 protein: CATSTDRASEAFF. The CDR3 bases are TGTGCCACCAGCACGGACAGGGCCTCTGAAGCTTTCTTT.

The genes are TRBV6-5 and TRBJ1-2, with TRBD1 identical over 10 bases. This CDR3 spans 14 amino acids. V shed 6 bases, J shed 5 bases, and the junction held 6 bases outside the gene matches. Germline V CDR1 and CDR2: MNHEY, SVGAGI. The CDR3 nucleotides read TGTGCCAGCAGGAATCCGGGACAGGGGTATGGCTACACCTTC. Translating gives CASRNPGQGYGYTF.

As for this clonotype: One end of the junction varies from germline; a read error may be responsible. J is TRBJ2-7 and V is TRBV10-1; 10 bases are shared with TRBD2. The CDR3 consists of 14 residues. The germline V gene encodes CDR1 WNHNN and CDR2 SYGVQD (reference sequence). This chain's CDR3 is CASSPLAGTYEQCF. DNA for the CDR3: TGCGCCAGCAGCCCACTAGCGGGGACCTACGAGCAGTGCTTC.

The V gene is TRBV4-2, the J gene TRBJ2-4, with D possibly matching TRBD1 (6 bases). The CDR3 is made up of 15 amino acids. Trimming took off 5 bases at V and 8 bases at J, with 19 bases between the two ends. Germline V lookup: CDR1 LGHNA, CDR2 YNFKEQ. This chain's CDR3 is CASSLRQAPKDIQYF. The CDR3 DNA sequence: TGTGCCAGCAGCTTACGACAGGCCCCAAAGGACATTCAGTACTTC.

This clonotype was detected only a few times. The chain couples TRBV5-1 to TRBJ1-5; D is uncertain. Germline CDR1 and CDR2: SGHRS and YFSETQ. Trimming left V 0 bases short and J 6 bases short, with 10 bases between. This CDR3 spans 14 amino acids. CDR3 DNA: TGCGCCAGCAGCTTGGCCGAGGGTATTCAGCCCCAGCATTTT. Translating it yields CASSLAEGIQPQHF.

In its sample, this clonotype was seen a few times. The chain links TRBV28 to TRBJ2-5; 11 bases are shared with TRBD2. The ends lost 6 bases at V and 3 bases at J; junction bases unmatched: 3. The CDR3 runs to 14 residues. The V gene's germline CDR1 is MDHEN and CDR2 SYDVKM. CDR3 nucleotides: TGTGCCAGCAGACTAGCGGGGGATGAAGAGACCCAGTACTTC. Translating gives CASRLAGDEETQYF.

This clonotype turned up a few times. This chain uses TRBV6-2 or TRBV6-3 with TRBJ2-7; 7 nucleotides match TRBD2. Germline values: CDR1 MNHEY, CDR2 SVGEGT. The CDR3 loop spans 15 amino acids. V shed 6 bases and J 2 bases; nucleotides not matched to a gene: 10. Here the CDR3 reads CASSLPTSPTYEQYV. The CDR3 DNA reads TGTGCCAGCAGCCTTCCGACTAGCCCTACCTACGAGCAGTACGTC.

The CDR3 here is CASSLSWGGDTQYF. The CDR3 nucleotides read TGTGCCAGCAGTTTATCGTGGGGAGGAGATACGCAGTATTTT. The gene calls are TRBV27 and TRBJ2-3; D perhaps matches TRBD2 (6 bases). Trimming pared 0 bases from V and 5 bases from J, leaving 9 bases between. This CDR3 is built from 14 residues. The V gene's germline CDR1 is MNHEY and CDR2 SMNVEV (reference sequence).

The chain employs TRBV6-5 and TRBJ1-4, with 8 bases identical to TRBD1. Losses at the gene ends were 2 bases for V and 5 bases for J; bases not matched to a gene: 7. The CDR3 is 16 amino acids. Germline V CDR1 and CDR2: MNHEY, SVGAGI. The CDR3 spells CASSYGQGYQNEKLFF. The CDR3 DNA follows: TGTGCCAGCAGTTACGGACAGGGATACCAAAATGAAAAACTGTTTTTT.

This clonotype occurred many times. The chain couples TRBV4-1 to TRBJ1-1; D unclear. The CDR3 has 14 amino acids. Germline lookup yields CDR1 MGHRA and CDR2 YSYEKL. With 0 bases removed from V and 3 bases from J, the gap between germline ends came to 8 bases. This CDR3 reads CASSQDPGDTEAFF. The DNA of the CDR3 is TGCGCCAGCAGCCAAGATCCCGGGGACACTGAAGCTTTCTTT.

V and J are TRBV5-4 and TRBJ1-1; D possibly corresponds to TRBD1 (5 bases). The V and J ends lost 4 bases and 2 bases respectively, with 18 bases between them. The CDR3 consists of 16 residues. Germline CDR1 is SGHNT and CDR2 is YYREEE (reference sequence). The CDR3 sequence is CASSLLKRGGNTEAFF. The DNA for the CDR3 is TGTGCCAGCAGCCTTCTAAAAAGGGGAGGCAACACTGAAGCTTTCTTT.

The chain joins TRBV9 to TRBJ2-7; 8 bases are shared with TRBD1. This CDR3 region has 16 residues. The trim removed 3 bases at V and 4 bases at J, leaving 12 bases unmatched. Germline V CDR1 and CDR2: SGDLS, YYNGEE. The CDR3 DNA reads TGTGCCAGCAGCGAGGGGGACAGGTCGAGTTTGTACGAGCAGTACTTC. This gives the protein CASSEGDRSSLYEQYF.

This clonotype has more than one count but fewer than ten. The chain couples TRBV6-6 to TRBJ2-7; no clear D gene. V lost 7 bases and J 5 bases, leaving 21 bases between the germline ends. Germline V gene data show CDR1 as MNHNY and CDR2 as SVGAGI (reference sequence). This CDR3 is built from 15 residues. The CDR3 here is CASTPATNLPNEQYV. The CDR3 nucleotides are TGTGCCAGCACTCCGGCCACGAATCTTCCAAACGAGCAGTACGTC.

In this sample, this clonotype turned up a few times. The CDR3 spells CASSSHPGAYEQYF. CDR3 in DNA: TGTGCCAGCAGCTCCCACCCAGGGGCCTACGAGCAGTACTTC. This chain joins TRBV5-4 and TRBJ2-7, with a tentative D call TRBD1 (6 bases). Germline V lookup: CDR1 SGHNT, CDR2 YYREEE (reference sequence). The CDR3 totals 14 residues. V was cut by 3 bases and J by 2 bases, with 12 bases left in between.

The chain joins TRBV5-1 to TRBJ2-5; possible D gene TRBD2, 5 bases. The V end lost 3 bases, the J end lost 3 bases, and 15 bases lay between the germline ends. Germline loops: CDR1 SGHRS, CDR2 YFSETQ. CDR3 length equals 15 residues. The CDR3 nucleotides read TGCGCCAGCAGCTCCCCCGCGACGGAGGAAGAGACCCAGTACTTC. The encoded protein is CASSSPATEEETQYF.

On this clonotype: A much larger clone differs by one base, so this may be a read error. The chain uses TRBV13 and TRBJ2-7, with D hard to call. V was clipped by 0 bases and J by 6 bases, with 6 bases between them. Germline loops: CDR1 PRHDT, CDR2 FYEKMQ (reference sequence). The CDR3 consists of 12 residues. CDR3 sequence reads: CASSLGVTEQYF. CDR3 coding DNA: TGTGCCAGCAGCTTAGGGGTAACCGAGCAGTACTTC.

The chain has TRBV14 and TRBJ2-1; 9 bases match TRBD2. Germline values: CDR1 SGHDN, CDR2 FVKESK. The junction had 21 bases not matched to a gene; V was cut back by 4 bases and J by 8 bases. The CDR3 loop spans 19 amino acids. CDR3 bases: TGTGCCAGCAGCCGATCCCCACAGCTTAGCGGGGGATTGTCGGATGAGCAGTTCTTC. This translates into CASSRSPQLSGGLSDEQFF.

The rearrangement joins TRBV7-9 to TRBJ2-7; weak D call: TRBD2 (6 bases). The CDR3 consists of 13 residues. Germline CDR1 is SEHNR and CDR2 is FQNEAQ (reference sequence). Trimming removed 6 bases from V and 5 bases from J, with 14 bases in between. The CDR3 DNA follows: TGTGCCAGCAGTTCCCCAGGGAGGCACGAGCAGTACGTC. This translates into CASSSPGRHEQYV.